This paragraph reports one T cell receptor beta chain. Using its own MiXCR run on the RT-PCR reads, TCRdb lists one record per CDR3 protein. The table lists a few hundred thousand distinct CDR3 sequences, around 11% of them singletons. The CDR3 contains 14 residues. Per the germline V gene, CDR1 is KGHSH and CDR2 is LQKENI. The J segment lost 3 bases and the V segment lost 6 bases, leaving 4 bases of the junction unmatched. The sample originates from a study of response to subunit inactivated influenza vaccine. The same specimen was also included in a second study, on T cells expressing NK-cell markers. That publication notes: As the method of synthesis, 5'RACE template switching with UMIs yielded TCR beta cDNA. Sorted CD3+CD56+NKG2C+, CD3+CD56+NKG2C- and CD3+CD56-NKG2C+ T cells provided the TCR beta repertoires. Expanded NKG2C+ T cell clones had unclear HCMV specificity.

This sequence originates from a man between 45 and 60 years old who received an inactivated influenza vaccine. The chain joins TRBV18 to TRBJ1-4, with 7 nucleotides matching TRBD1. The sequences come from PBMCs from blood, collected on the day of vaccination. The CDR3, as DNA: TGTGCCAGCTCGGAGGGGGCGGCTAATGAAAAACTGTTTTTT. Translating it yields CASSEGAANEKLFF.